One sample yielded the 20 T cell receptor beta chains listed below, sequenced in a study of blood T cells in healthy people across ages. Then a second PCR, running roughly 7 to 11 cycles, was carried out with a sample-barcoded 5' primer and a J-beta primer mix. Via MiXCR, TCRdb re-called the 5' RACE reads, giving one row per CDR3 protein. The table records around 690,000 distinct CDR3 sequences, under 65% of them present only once. Sequenced: blood. These receptors were taken from a man aged 55 to 70 in good health.

CDR3 region: CASSVSGQGDSPLHF. CDR3 nucleotides: TGTGCCAGCAGCGTTTCGGGACAGGGGGATTCACCCCTCCACTTT. The chain joins TRBV9 to TRBJ1-6; the match to TRBD1 covers 11 bases. The V segment lost 2 bases and the J segment 8 bases; nucleotides outside the gene matches: 3. In germline, CDR1 is SGDLS, CDR2 YYNGEE. CDR3 length: 15 amino acids. The variable domain in full, completed from reference TRBV9 and TRBJ1-6, reads DSGVTQTPKHLITATGQRVTLRCSPRSGDLSVYWYQQSLDQGLQFLIQYYNGEERAKGNILERFSAQQFPDLHSELNLSSLELGDSALYFCASSVSGQGDSPLHFGNGTRLTVT.

The rearrangement links TRBV29-1 to TRBJ2-4; 9 nucleotides align to TRBD1. The J call may be mistaken, given a closer DNA end match to TRBJ2-7. The germline gives CDR1 SQVTM, CDR2 ANQGSEA. There are 15 residues in the CDR3. CDR3 residues: CSVEAGDREDREQYF. DNA for the CDR3: TGCAGCGTTGAAGCCGGGGACAGGGAAGACCGCGAGCAGTACTTC.

At least ten counts were recorded for this clonotype. V is TRBV2 and J is TRBJ1-4; no reliable D call. Between the trimmed V and J ends, which lost 7 bases and 8 bases, there was a span of 8 bases. Germline-derived CDR1 and CDR2 are SNHLY and FYNNEI. The CDR3 sequence is 11 residues long. The CDR3 reads CASTRREKLFF. CDR3 coding DNA: TGTGCCAGCACCCGGAGGGAAAAACTGTTTTTT.

This clonotype has more than one count but fewer than ten. The chain couples TRBV20-1 to TRBJ1-2; D uncertain. Per germline, CDR1 DFQATT and CDR2 SNEGSKA (reference sequence). V was pared by 8 bases and J by 2 bases, with 12 bases between. CDR3 length equals 12 residues. The CDR3 nucleotides are TGCAGTTGGGGTTCAGGAAACTATGGCTACACCTTC. It codes for CSWGSGNYGYTF.

The chain couples TRBV5-1 to TRBJ1-1; 7 bases map to TRBD1. J gave up 5 bases and V 5 bases, and 9 bases lay outside the gene matches. Germline V lookup: CDR1 SGHRS, CDR2 YFSETQ. This CDR3 comprises 14 residues. CDR3: CASSKGGEMTEAFF. CDR3 coding DNA: TGCGCCAGCAGTAAAGGGGGCGAAATGACTGAAGCTTTCTTT.

The J gene is TRBJ2-3, the V gene TRBV5-5; D not resolved. Germline CDR1 SGHKS, CDR2 YYEKEE (reference sequence). V lost 0 bases to trimming and J lost 3 bases, with 8 bases between them. This CDR3 comprises 14 residues. The CDR3 here is CASSLVGLTDTQYF. The CDR3 nucleotides read TGTGCCAGCAGCTTGGTCGGCCTTACAGATACGCAGTATTTT.

This clonotype was found a few times. Here the CDR3 reads CSARWDAYGYTF. The DNA for the CDR3 is TGCAGTGCTAGGTGGGACGCCTATGGCTACACCTTC. This rearrangement joins TRBV20-1 to TRBJ1-2; D might be TRBD1 (5 bases). Germline CDR1 and CDR2: DFQATT and SNEGSKA (reference sequence). This CDR3 comprises 12 residues. Trimming stripped 3 bases from V and 4 bases from J, with 9 bases between.

This clonotype was counted many times. This rearrangement joins TRBV10-3 to TRBJ2-7, with 8 bases fitting TRBD2. V lost 2 bases and J lost 3; bases outside the gene matches: 6. The germline V gene has CDR1 ENHRY and CDR2 SYGVKD. CDR3 length: 15 amino acids. The CDR3 spells CAISEREGGVYEQYF. The CDR3 DNA follows: TGTGCCATCAGTGAGCGGGAGGGGGGAGTCTACGAGCAGTACTTC.

This clonotype has just a few counts. V and J are TRBV9 and TRBJ1-1; the D gene is possibly TRBD1 (5 bases). V gave up 0 bases and J gave up 0 bases, with 15 bases separating them. The CDR3 runs to 17 residues. Per germline, CDR1 SGDLS and CDR2 YYNGEE. The CDR3 DNA is TGTGCCAGCAGCGTAGGTCTGTGGGGGGGGATGAACACTGAAGCTTTCTTT. Protein product: CASSVGLWGGMNTEAFF.

The chain is built from TRBV24-1 and TRBJ2-3; the D gene is possibly TRBD2 (6 bases). Germline V gene sequence: CDR1 KGHDR, CDR2 SFDVKD. Trimming took 8 bases from V and 4 from J, leaving 15 bases between them. This CDR3 contains 14 residues. CDR3 residues: CATTKGLTPDTQYF. For the CDR3, the DNA is TGTGCCACCACCAAGGGACTCACTCCAGATACGCAGTATTTT.

V is TRBV5-5 and J is TRBJ2-3; no reliable D call. Trimming cost V 2 bases and J 0 bases, with 10 bases left between them. CDR1 and CDR2 (germline): SGHKS, YYEKEE (reference sequence). The CDR3 runs 15 residues. CDR3 nucleotide sequence: TGTGCCAGCAGCTTAATCCCTTCGAGCACAGATACGCAGTATTTT. Translating gives CASSLIPSSTDTQYF.

The sample holds a few counts of this clonotype. The V call is TRBV7-8, the J call TRBJ2-3; TRBD1 agrees at 11 bases. The CDR3 is made up of 15 amino acids. V lost 5 bases, J lost 4 bases, and 5 bases stayed unmatched. Per germline, CDR1 SGHVS and CDR2 FQNEAQ. The CDR3 reads CASSTDRGLADTQYF. The CDR3 DNA sequence: TGTGCCAGCAGCACGGACAGGGGGCTAGCAGATACGCAGTATTTT.

The DNA of the CDR3 is TGTGCCAGCAGTTCTCGCCCGGGACAGAGTAACTATGGCTACACCTTC. Its protein product is CASSSRPGQSNYGYTF. The chain links TRBV6-2 or TRBV6-3 to TRBJ1-2; 7 nucleotides line up with TRBD1. Losses at the gene ends were 4 bases for V and 1 base for J; bases not matched to a gene: 9. Germline loops: CDR1 MNHEY, CDR2 SVGEGT. CDR3 length: 16 amino acids.

A few counts support this clonotype. This rearrangement joins TRBV20-1 to TRBJ2-4; possible D gene TRBD2, 6 bases. Germline V gene data show CDR1 as DFQATT and CDR2 as SNEGSKA (reference sequence). The CDR3 is made up of 16 amino acids. The V end lost 0 bases, the J end lost 0 bases, and 12 bases lay between the germline ends. DNA of the CDR3: TGCAGTGCTAGAGACCGGGGGAGGATAGCCAAAAACATTCAGTACTTC. Translation gives CSARDRGRIAKNIQYF.

The chain carries TRBV5-1 and TRBJ2-4; D not resolved. This CDR3 spans 13 amino acids. Trimming left V 0 bases short and J 13 bases short, with 14 bases between. CDR1 is SGHRS and CDR2 is YFSETQ in the germline V gene. The CDR3 is CASSLALGNEQYF. The CDR3 region has the DNA TGCGCCAGCAGCTTGGCCCTGGGGAATGAGCAGTACTTC.

The rearrangement uses TRBV7-9 and TRBJ1-1; D gene uncertain. Trimming removed 3 bases from V and 5 bases from J, with 10 bases in between. This CDR3 contains 13 residues. Germline lookup yields CDR1 SEHNR and CDR2 FQNEAQ (reference sequence). The CDR3 region has the DNA TGTGCCAGCAGCTTTGTAGCTTCTACTGAAGCTTTCTTT. Amino acid sequence: CASSFVASTEAFF. Combining the CDR3 with reference TRBV7-9 and TRBJ1-1 gives the whole variable domain DTGVSQNPRHKITKRGQNVTFRCDPISEHNRLYWYRQTLGQGPEFLTYFQNEAQLEKSRLLSDRFSAERPKGSFSTLEIQRTEQGDSAMYLCASSFVASTEAFFGQGTRLTVV.

The chain joins TRBV15 to TRBJ2-3, with 7 nucleotides matching TRBD1. V was clipped by 3 bases and J by 5 bases; unmatched bases: 2. The V gene's germline CDR1 is LNHNV and CDR2 YYDKDF (reference sequence). The CDR3 loop spans 13 amino acids. CDR3 bases: TGTGCCACCAGCAGGGCAGGGGGAGATACGCAGTATTTT. Residues: CATSRAGGDTQYF.

The rearrangement joins TRBV2 to TRBJ2-1, with D possibly TRBD2 on 6 matching bases. Per germline, CDR1 SNHLY and CDR2 FYNNEI. V lost 1 base to trimming and J lost 15 bases, with 10 bases between them. The CDR3 is 11 amino acids. The CDR3 coding sequence is TGTGCCAGCAGTGAAGGACTAGGGCGGTTCTTC. Translating it yields CASSEGLGRFF.

This clonotype was detected a few times. Compared with germline, one end of the junction differs, possibly owing to a read error. DNA of the CDR3: TGTGCCAGCAGCCTCAGGGACAACGAGCAGTACTTC. It is translated as CASSLRDNEQYF. The chain uses TRBV5-1 and TRBJ2-7; TRBD1 might be the D (6 bases). Germline V lookup: CDR1 SGHRS, CDR2 YFSETQ. This CDR3 region has 12 residues.

The CDR3 sequence: CASSQGWGSEQYF. The CDR3 DNA reads TGTGCCAGCAGCCAAGGCTGGGGGAGCGAGCAGTACTTC. This chain links TRBV14 with TRBJ2-7, with D perhaps assigned TRBD1 or TRBD2 (5 bases each). CDR1 is SGHDN and CDR2 is FVKESK in the germline V gene. The V end lost 1 base, the J end lost 6 bases, and 10 bases lay between the germline ends. This CDR3 is built from 13 residues.